A single T cell receptor (beta chain) is shown here with its context. The target antigen is unknown. The V gene's germline CDR1 is SGHTA and CDR2 FQGTGA. The CDR3 extends over 15 amino acids. Trimming stripped 2 bases from V and 4 bases from J, with 11 bases between. Nonspecific anti-CD3/anti-CD28 bead stimulation represents the broad CD4+ T cell repertoire. Sorting of responding CD4+ T cells relied on upregulated CD40 ligand together with CD69. This sample is part of a study of persistence of HIV-infected CD4 T cells. For the study at large: Anti-CD3/anti-CD28 beads activated more cells than antigen stimulation did.

The libraries were made with immunoSEQ version 4 in survey mode. The data were produced by immunoSEQ multiplex PCR, yet TCRdb's version contains in-frame clones alone and is incomplete. The data hold 40,000 to 45,000 clones, with approximately 90% observed a single time. J is TRBJ2-2 and V is TRBV7-3, with D unresolved. The source is an adult man with HIV who was CMV-seropositive. The sequences come from CD4+ T cells sorted from PBMCs after approximately 18-hour stimulation, collected from a patient who received antiretroviral therapy. CDR3 region: CASSLDAIGTGELFF. The CDR3, as DNA: TGTGCCAGCAGCTTAGATGCGATCGGCACCGGGGAGCTGTTTTTT.